The clone carrying this T cell receptor beta chain is a singleton in its sample. The ends were cut back, 0 bases at V and 5 bases at J, with 14 bases in the middle. CDR3 length: 16 residues. CDR1 is LGHNT, CDR2 FRNRAP, per germline. A sample-barcoded 5' primer and a J-beta primer mix were used in a second PCR of about 7 to 12 cycles. Each CDR3 protein gets one entry after TCRdb re-called the 5' RACE reads with MiXCR. The table lists some 1 million distinct CDR3 sequences, less than 50% of them singletons. This sample is drawn from a study of blood T cells in healthy people across ages. The chain uses TRBV12-5 and TRBJ1-5; D remains unclear. Sequences were obtained from blood. The sequence was collected from a woman aged 55 to 70 in good health. CDR3 protein: CASGLVVEIGDQPQHF. The CDR3 coding sequence is TGTGCTAGTGGTTTGGTAGTTGAGATCGGGGATCAGCCCCAGCATTTT.